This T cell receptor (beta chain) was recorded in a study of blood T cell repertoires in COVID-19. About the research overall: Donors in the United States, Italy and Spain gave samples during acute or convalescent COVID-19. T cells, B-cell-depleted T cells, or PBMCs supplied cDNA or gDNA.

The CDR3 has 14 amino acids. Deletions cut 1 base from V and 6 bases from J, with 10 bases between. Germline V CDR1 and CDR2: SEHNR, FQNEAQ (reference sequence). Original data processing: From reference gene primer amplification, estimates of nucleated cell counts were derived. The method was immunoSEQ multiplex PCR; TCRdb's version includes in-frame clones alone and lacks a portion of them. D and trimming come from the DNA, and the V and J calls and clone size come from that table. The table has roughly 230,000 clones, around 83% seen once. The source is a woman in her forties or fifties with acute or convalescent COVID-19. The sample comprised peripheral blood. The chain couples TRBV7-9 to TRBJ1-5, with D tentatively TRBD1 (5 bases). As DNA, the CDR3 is TGTGCCAGCAGCTTAGATGGGGCAGGTCAGCCCCAGCATTTT. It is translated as CASSLDGAGQPQHF.